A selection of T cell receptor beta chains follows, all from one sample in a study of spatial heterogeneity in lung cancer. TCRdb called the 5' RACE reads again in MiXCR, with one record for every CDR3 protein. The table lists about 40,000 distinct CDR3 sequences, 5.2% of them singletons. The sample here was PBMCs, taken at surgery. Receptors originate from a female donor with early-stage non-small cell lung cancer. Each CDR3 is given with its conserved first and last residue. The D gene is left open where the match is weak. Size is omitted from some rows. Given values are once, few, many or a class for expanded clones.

CASSQSGETQYF	TGTGCCAGCAGCCAATCGGGAGAGACCCAGTACTTC	many	TRBV5-4	-	TRBJ2-5
CASSSQGPETQYF	TGTGCCAGCAGCAGCCAGGGGCCCGAGACCCAGTACTTC	many	TRBV7-9	-	TRBJ2-5
CASSYRQTSGGDTYEQYF	TGTGCCAGCAGTTACCGCCAGACTAGCGGGGGGGATACCTACGAGCAGTACTTC	-	TRBV6-2/TRBV6-3	TRBD2	TRBJ2-7
CASSDSTSGGDTQYF	TGTGCCAGCAGTGACTCGACTAGCGGGGGGGATACGCAGTATTTT	medium-sized	TRBV6-4	TRBD2	TRBJ2-3
CASSLDVPGSDGYTF	TGCGCCAGCAGCTTGGATGTCCCAGGGAGTGATGGCTACACCTTC	many	TRBV5-1	-	TRBJ1-2
CASSPELDYEQYF	TGTGCCAGCTCACCAGAACTAGACTACGAGCAGTACTTC	many	TRBV18	-	TRBJ2-7
CASSPSLGLGPAEQYF	TGTGCCAGCAGCCCAAGCCTGGGACTAGGGCCTGCCGAGCAGTACTTC	many	TRBV6-1	TRBD2	TRBJ2-7
CASSLGRDEQYF	TGTGCCAGCAGCTTAGGGCGCGACGAGCAGTACTTC	-	TRBV5-4	-	TRBJ2-7
CASSIARGTEAFF	TGTGCCAGCAGCATCGCGAGGGGGACTGAAGCTTTCTTT	many	TRBV27	-	TRBJ1-1
CASSPTGQGGYGYTF	TGTGCCAGCAGCCCGACGGGACAGGGTGGTTATGGCTACACCTTC	many	TRBV5-6	TRBD1	TRBJ1-2
CASSLIGQPSSGNTIYF	TGTGCCAGCAGCTTAATTGGGCAGCCCTCCTCTGGAAACACCATATATTTT	few	TRBV7-9	-	TRBJ1-3
CSARDRLNPETQYF	TGCAGTGCTAGAGACAGATTAAATCCAGAGACCCAGTACTTC	many	TRBV20-1	-	TRBJ2-5
CSARLAGGLNTAYEQYF	TGCAGCGCCCGACTAGCGGGGGGGCTTAATACGGCGTACGAGCAGTACTTC	many	TRBV29-1	TRBD2	TRBJ2-7
CASSPQPYTDTQYF	TGTGCCAGCAGCCCACAGCCTTACACAGATACGCAGTATTTT	many	TRBV9	-	TRBJ2-3
CASSFGSWFTANEKLFF	TGTGCCAGCAGTTTCGGCAGTTGGTTTACCGCTAATGAAAAACTGTTTTTT	many	TRBV12-3/TRBV12-4	-	TRBJ1-4
CASSLVPGSTDEQFF	TGTGCCAGCAGCTTAGTTCCGGGAAGTACCGATGAGCAGTTCTTC	many	TRBV7-9	-	TRBJ2-1
CATSRDRGNYGYTF	TGTGCCACCAGCAGAGACAGGGGTAACTATGGCTACACCTTC	-	TRBV15	-	TRBJ1-2
CASIQWTGEEGYTF	TGTGCCAGCATTCAATGGACAGGGGAAGAGGGCTACACCTTC	-	TRBV28	TRBD1	TRBJ1-2
CASRRAVWDSQETQYF	TGTGCCAGCAGGCGGGCGGTGTGGGACTCTCAAGAGACCCAGTACTTC	few	TRBV7-2	-	TRBJ2-5
CASRAPNYGYTF	TGTGCCAGTAGGGCCCCCAACTATGGCTACACCTTC	few	TRBV19	-	TRBJ1-2
CASSLGDIAREAFF	TGTGCCAGCAGCTTAGGGGACATCGCGAGGGAAGCTTTCTTT	few	TRBV7-9	-	TRBJ1-1
CSANSPDSTDTQYF	TGCAGTGCTAACTCCCCAGACAGCACAGATACGCAGTATTTT	few	TRBV20-1	-	TRBJ2-3
CASSISGLPSTDTQYF	TGTGCCAGCAGCATCTCCGGACTACCTAGCACAGATACGCAGTATTTT	-	TRBV5-5	-	TRBJ2-3
CSARGLAGDTDTQYF	TGCAGTGCTAGAGGGCTAGCGGGGGACACAGATACGCAGTATTTT	few	TRBV20-1	TRBD2	TRBJ2-3
CASSQDQRETQYF	TGCGCCAGCAGCCAAGATCAGCGAGAGACCCAGTACTTC	medium-sized	TRBV4-3	-	TRBJ2-5
CASSRGYNEQFF	TGTGCCAGCAGCCGGGGTTACAATGAGCAGTTCTTC	few	TRBV11-3	-	TRBJ2-1
CSVEEGGYGYGYTF	TGCAGCGTTGAAGAAGGGGGATACGGCTATGGCTACACCTTC	-	TRBV29-1	-	TRBJ1-2
CASSVKQRGGITGELFF	TGTGCCAGCAGCGTAAAACAGCGGGGGGGCATCACCGGGGAGCTGTTTTTT	few	TRBV9	TRBD2	TRBJ2-2
CASSLGGDRAHSPLHF	TGTGCCAGCAGCTTAGGAGGGGACCGGGCCCATTCACCCCTCCACTTT	few	TRBV7-9	-	TRBJ1-6
CASSLALGADGYTF	TGTGCCAGCAGCTTAGCGTTGGGGGCCGATGGCTACACCTTC	many	TRBV7-2	-	TRBJ1-2
CASSQAIGTEAFF	TGTGCCAGCAGCCAAGCAATTGGGACTGAAGCTTTCTTT	many	TRBV3-1	-	TRBJ1-1
CASSYREGWNTEAFF	TGTGCCAGCAGTTACCGTGAAGGATGGAACACTGAAGCTTTCTTT	many	TRBV6-5	-	TRBJ1-1
CASRGVSNTQYF	TGTGCCAGCAGGGGGGTCAGTAATACCCAGTACTTC	many	TRBV3-1	-	TRBJ2-5
CASSPGGSNYGYTF	TGTGCCAGCAGCCCGGGGGGTTCTAACTATGGCTACACCTTC	few	TRBV28	-	TRBJ1-2
CASSGDEGSEQFF	TGTGCCAGCTCAGGGGATGAGGGTAGTGAGCAGTTCTTC	many	TRBV18	-	TRBJ2-1
CASSLKLQGESYTF	TGTGCCAGCAGCTTAAAGTTACAGGGAGAGAGCTACACCTTC	-	TRBV7-3	-	TRBJ1-2
CASKVSRRANEQFF	TGTGCCAGCAAGGTGTCGAGAAGAGCAAATGAGCAGTTCTTC	many	TRBV12-3/TRBV12-4	-	TRBJ2-1
CATSRDVWQGSYEQYF	TGTGCCACCAGCAGAGATGTTTGGCAGGGGTCCTACGAGCAGTACTTC	many	TRBV15	-	TRBJ2-7
CASSQGPQGDYGYTF	TGTGCCAGCAGCCAAGGCCCGCAGGGGGACTATGGCTACACCTTC	many	TRBV3-1	TRBD1	TRBJ1-2
CASSPQGAEQFF	TGTGCCAGCAGCCCTCAGGGTGCGGAGCAGTTCTTC	many	TRBV3-1	-	TRBJ2-1
CASSVGQGDEQYF	TGTGCCAGCAGCGTTGGACAGGGGGACGAGCAGTACTTC	many	TRBV14	TRBD1	TRBJ2-7
CASSQDQGGGKTQYF	TGTGCCAGCAGCCAAGATCAAGGCGGAGGGAAGACCCAGTACTTC	many	TRBV3-1	-	TRBJ2-5
CSVEDRGLYGYTF	TGCAGCGTTGAAGATAGGGGACTCTATGGCTACACCTTC	many	TRBV29-1	-	TRBJ1-2
CSAETSGGARETQYF	TGCAGTGCTGAGACTAGCGGGGGGGCCCGGGAGACCCAGTACTTC	-	TRBV20-1	TRBD2	TRBJ2-5
CASSPRFTRPDTQYF	TGTGCCAGCAGTCCCCGTTTCACCCGCCCAGATACGCAGTATTTT	-	TRBV6-5	-	TRBJ2-3
CASSIDASSGETQYF	TGTGCCAGTAGTATAGATGCCAGCAGCGGAGAGACCCAGTACTTC	-	TRBV19	-	TRBJ2-5
CASSLVGGEYEQYF	TGTGCCAGCAGCTTAGTGGGGGGCGAGTACGAGCAGTACTTC	-	TRBV7-2	-	TRBJ2-7